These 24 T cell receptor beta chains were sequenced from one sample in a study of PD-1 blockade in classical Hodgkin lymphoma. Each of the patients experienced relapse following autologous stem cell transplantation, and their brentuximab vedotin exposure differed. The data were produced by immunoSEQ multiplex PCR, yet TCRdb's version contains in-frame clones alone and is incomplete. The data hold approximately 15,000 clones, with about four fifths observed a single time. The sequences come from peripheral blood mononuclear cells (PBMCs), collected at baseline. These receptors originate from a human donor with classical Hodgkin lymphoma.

CDR3 nucleotides: TGCGCCAGCAGCTTGTCGGGGAGAAGGGCCAGGGGGAACACTGAAGCTTTCTTT. Protein: CASSLSGRRARGNTEAFF. The genes are TRBV5-1 and TRBJ1-1; D is possibly TRBD1 (6 bases). Germline CDR1 SGHRS, CDR2 YFSETQ. Trimming shortened V by 1 base and J by 1 base, and 20 bases separated the two germline ends. The CDR3 spans 18 residues. Drawing the rest from reference TRBV5-1 and TRBJ1-1, the complete variable domain is KAGVTQTPRYLIKTRGQQVTLSCSPISGHRSVSWYQQTPGQGLQFLFEYFSETQRNKGNFPGRFSGRQFSNSRSEMNVSTLELGDSALYLCASSLSGRRARGNTEAFFGQGTRLTVV.

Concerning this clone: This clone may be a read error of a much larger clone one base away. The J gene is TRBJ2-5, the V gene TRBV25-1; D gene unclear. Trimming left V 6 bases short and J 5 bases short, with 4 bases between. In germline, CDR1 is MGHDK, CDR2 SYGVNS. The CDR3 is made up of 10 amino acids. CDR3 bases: TGTGCCAGCAGGCAGGAGACCCAGTACTTC. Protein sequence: CASRQETQYF.

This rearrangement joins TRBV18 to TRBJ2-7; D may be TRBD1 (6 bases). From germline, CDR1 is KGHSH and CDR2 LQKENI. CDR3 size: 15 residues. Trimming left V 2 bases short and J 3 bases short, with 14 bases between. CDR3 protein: CASSPVAGASYEQYF. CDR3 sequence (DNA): TGTGCCAGCTCACCAGTCGCAGGGGCCAGCTACGAGCAGTACTTC.

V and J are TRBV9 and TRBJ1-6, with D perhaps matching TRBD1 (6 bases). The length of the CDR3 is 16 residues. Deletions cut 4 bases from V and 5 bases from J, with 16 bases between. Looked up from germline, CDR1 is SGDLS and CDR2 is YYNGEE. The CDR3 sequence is CASSPLGRGDNSPLHF. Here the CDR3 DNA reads TGTGCCAGCAGCCCACTCGGGAGGGGGGATAATTCACCCCTCCACTTT.

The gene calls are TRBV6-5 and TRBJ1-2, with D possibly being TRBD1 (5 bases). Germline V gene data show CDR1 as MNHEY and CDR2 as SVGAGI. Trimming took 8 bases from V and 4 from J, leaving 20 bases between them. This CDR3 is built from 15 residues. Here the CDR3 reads CASDTTGALGYGYTF. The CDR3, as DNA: TGTGCCAGCGACACGACCGGGGCCTTAGGCTATGGCTACACCTTC.

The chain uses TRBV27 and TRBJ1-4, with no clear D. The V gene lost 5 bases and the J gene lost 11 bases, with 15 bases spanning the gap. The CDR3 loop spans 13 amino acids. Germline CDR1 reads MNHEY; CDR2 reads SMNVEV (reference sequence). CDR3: CASSLQDMNKLFF. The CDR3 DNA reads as TGTGCCAGCAGTCTACAAGATATGAATAAACTGTTTTTT.

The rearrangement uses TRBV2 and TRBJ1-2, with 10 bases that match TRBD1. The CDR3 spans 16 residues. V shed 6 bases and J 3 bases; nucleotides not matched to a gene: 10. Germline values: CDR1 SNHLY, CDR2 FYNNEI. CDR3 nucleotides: TGTGCCAGCAGACCCAGGACAGGGGGTGGGGACTATGGCTACACCTTC. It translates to CASRPRTGGGDYGYTF.

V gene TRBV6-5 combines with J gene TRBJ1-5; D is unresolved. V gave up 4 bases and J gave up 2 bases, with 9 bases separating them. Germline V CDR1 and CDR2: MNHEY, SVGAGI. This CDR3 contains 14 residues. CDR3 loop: CASSLRSGNQPQHF. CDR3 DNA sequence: TGTGCCAGCAGTTTAAGGTCTGGCAATCAGCCCCAGCATTTT.

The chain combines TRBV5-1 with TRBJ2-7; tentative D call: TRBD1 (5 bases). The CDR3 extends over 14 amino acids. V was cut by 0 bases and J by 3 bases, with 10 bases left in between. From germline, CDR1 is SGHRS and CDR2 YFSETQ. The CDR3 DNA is TGCGCCAGCAGCTTGGGACAGAAAAGCTACGAGCAGTACTTC. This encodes CASSLGQKSYEQYF.

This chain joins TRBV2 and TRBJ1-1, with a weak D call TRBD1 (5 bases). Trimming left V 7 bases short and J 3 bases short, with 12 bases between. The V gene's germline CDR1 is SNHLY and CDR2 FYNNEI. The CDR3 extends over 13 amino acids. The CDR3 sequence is CASKLGGDTEAFF. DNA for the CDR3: TGTGCCAGCAAACTGGGGGGAGACACTGAAGCTTTCTTT.

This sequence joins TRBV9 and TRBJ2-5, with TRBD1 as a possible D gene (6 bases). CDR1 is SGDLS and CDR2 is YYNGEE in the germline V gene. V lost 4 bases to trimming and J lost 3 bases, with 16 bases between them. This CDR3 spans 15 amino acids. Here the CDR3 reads CASSLNHRDKETQYF. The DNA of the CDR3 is TGTGCCAGCAGCCTAAACCACCGGGACAAAGAGACCCAGTACTTC.

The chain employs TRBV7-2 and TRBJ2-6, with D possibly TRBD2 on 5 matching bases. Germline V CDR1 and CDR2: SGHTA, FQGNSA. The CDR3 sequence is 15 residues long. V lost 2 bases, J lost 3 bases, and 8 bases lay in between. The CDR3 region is CASSLSGVGANVLTF. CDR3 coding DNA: TGTGCCAGCAGCTTATCCGGGGTTGGGGCCAACGTCCTGACTTTC.

This CDR3 reads CASSLGPNTGELFF. The CDR3 DNA sequence: TGTGCCAGCAGTTTAGGCCCTAACACCGGGGAGCTGTTTTTT. The chain links TRBV28 to TRBJ2-2, with D hard to call. The CDR3 extends over 14 amino acids. V was clipped by 2 bases and J by 2 bases, with 6 bases between them. The germline V gene encodes CDR1 MDHEN and CDR2 SYDVKM.

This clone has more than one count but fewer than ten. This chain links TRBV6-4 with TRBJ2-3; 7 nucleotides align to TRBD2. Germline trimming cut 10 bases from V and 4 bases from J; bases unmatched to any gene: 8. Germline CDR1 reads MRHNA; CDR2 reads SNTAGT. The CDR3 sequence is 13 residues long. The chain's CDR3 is CAITSGRADTQYF. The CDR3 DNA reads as TGTGCCATTACCTCAGGGAGGGCAGATACGCAGTATTTT.

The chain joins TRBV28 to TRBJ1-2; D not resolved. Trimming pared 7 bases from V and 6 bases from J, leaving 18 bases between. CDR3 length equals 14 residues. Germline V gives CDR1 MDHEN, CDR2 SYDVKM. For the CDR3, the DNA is TGTGCCAGCAAACTGGAACTCCATCCTAATGGCTACACCTTC. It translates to CASKLELHPNGYTF.

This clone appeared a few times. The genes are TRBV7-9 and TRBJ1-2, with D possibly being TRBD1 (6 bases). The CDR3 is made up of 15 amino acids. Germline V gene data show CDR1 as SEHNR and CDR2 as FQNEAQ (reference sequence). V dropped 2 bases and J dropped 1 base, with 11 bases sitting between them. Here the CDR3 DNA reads TGTGCCAGCAGCTTATTGGCAGGGGTTAACTATGGCTACACCTTC. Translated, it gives CASSLLAGVNYGYTF.

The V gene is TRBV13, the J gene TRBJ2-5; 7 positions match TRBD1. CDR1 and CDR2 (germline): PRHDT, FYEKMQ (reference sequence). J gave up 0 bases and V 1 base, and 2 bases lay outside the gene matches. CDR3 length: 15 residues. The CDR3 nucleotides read TGTGCCAGCAGCTTAGCCGGGACAGACCAAGAGACCCAGTACTTC. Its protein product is CASSLAGTDQETQYF. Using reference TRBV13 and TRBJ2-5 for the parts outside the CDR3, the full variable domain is AAGVIQSPRHLIKEKRETATLKCYPIPRHDTVYWYQQGPGQDPQFLISFYEKMQSDKGSIPDRFSAQQFSDYHSELNMSSLELGDSALYFCASSLAGTDQETQYFGPGTRLLVL.

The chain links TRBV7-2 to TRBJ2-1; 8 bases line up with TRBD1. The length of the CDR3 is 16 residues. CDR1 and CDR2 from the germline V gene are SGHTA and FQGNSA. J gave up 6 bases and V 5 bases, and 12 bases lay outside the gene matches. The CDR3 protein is CASSPRRDRMVNEQFF. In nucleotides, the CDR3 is TGTGCCAGCAGCCCCAGACGGGACAGGATGGTCAATGAGCAGTTCTTC.

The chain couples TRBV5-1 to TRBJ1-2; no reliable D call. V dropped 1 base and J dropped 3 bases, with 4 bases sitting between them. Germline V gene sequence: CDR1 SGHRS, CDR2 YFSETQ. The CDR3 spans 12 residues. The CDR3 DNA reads TGCGCCAGCAGCTTGACGGACTATGGCTACACCTTC. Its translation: CASSLTDYGYTF.

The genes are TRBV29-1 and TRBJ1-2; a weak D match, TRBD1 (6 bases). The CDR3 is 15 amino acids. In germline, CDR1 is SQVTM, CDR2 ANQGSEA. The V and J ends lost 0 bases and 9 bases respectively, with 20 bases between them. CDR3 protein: CSVEDPAGGWRRYTF. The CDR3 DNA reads TGCAGCGTTGAAGATCCCGCGGGGGGCTGGCGGCGCTACACCTTC.

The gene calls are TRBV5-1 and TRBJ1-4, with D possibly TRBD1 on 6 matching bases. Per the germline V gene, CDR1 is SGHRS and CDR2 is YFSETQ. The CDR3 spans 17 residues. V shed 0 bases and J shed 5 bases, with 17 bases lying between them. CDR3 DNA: TGCGCCAGCAGCTTGGCGCTAGACAGTGGACAGAATGAAAAACTGTTTTTT. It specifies CASSLALDSGQNEKLFF.

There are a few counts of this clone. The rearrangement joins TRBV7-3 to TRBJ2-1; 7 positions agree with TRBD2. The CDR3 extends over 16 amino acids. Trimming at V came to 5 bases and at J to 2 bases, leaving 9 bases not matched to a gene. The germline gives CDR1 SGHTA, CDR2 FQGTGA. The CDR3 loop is CASSPQGAGAYNEQFF. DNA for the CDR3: TGTGCCAGCAGCCCTCAAGGGGCGGGGGCCTACAATGAGCAGTTCTTC.

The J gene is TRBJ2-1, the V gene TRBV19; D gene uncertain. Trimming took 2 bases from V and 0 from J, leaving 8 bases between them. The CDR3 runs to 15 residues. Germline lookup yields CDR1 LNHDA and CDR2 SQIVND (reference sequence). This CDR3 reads CASSIRQSSYNEQFF. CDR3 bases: TGTGCCAGTAGTATAAGGCAGAGCTCCTACAATGAGCAGTTCTTC.

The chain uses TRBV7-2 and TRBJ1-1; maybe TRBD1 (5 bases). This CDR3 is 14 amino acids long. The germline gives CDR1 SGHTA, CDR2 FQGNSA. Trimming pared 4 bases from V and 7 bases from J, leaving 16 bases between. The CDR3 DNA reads TGTGCCAGCAGCTCCCTGGGAGGGGCCTATGAAGCTTTCTTT. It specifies CASSSLGGAYEAFF. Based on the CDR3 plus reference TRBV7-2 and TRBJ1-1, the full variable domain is GAGVSQSPSNKVTEKGKDVELRCDPISGHTALYWYRQSLGQGLEFLIYFQGNSAPDKSGLPSDRFSAERTGGSVSTLTIQRTQQEDSAVYLCASSSLGGAYEAFFGQGTRLTVV.